A selection of T cell receptor beta chains follows, all from one sample in a study of cytomegalovirus exposure and HLA in healthy donors. The data were produced by immunoSEQ multiplex PCR, yet TCRdb's version contains in-frame clones alone and is incomplete. The table has some 110,000 clones, roughly 80% seen once; the top ten hold 22%. Specimen: PBMCs. These receptors all come from a man aged 25 to 40 in good health and CMV-seropositive. Each CDR3 is given with its conserved first and last residue. Fields, in order: V gene, D gene, clone size, J gene, CDR3 DNA, CDR3 protein. The D gene is left open where the match is weak. Expanded clones get a size class; other rows say once, few or many, or leave the size out.

>TRBV7-8|-|-|TRBJ2-2
TGTGTCAGCAGCTTACCGCTCCGGACTACTACCGGGGAGCTGTTTTTT
CVSSLPLRTTTGELFF
>TRBV19|-|-|TRBJ2-3
TGTGCCAGTAGTATTGATGTAACCGGGGTCTCAGATACGCAGTATTTT
CASSIDVTGVSDTQYF
>TRBV29-1|TRBD1|-|TRBJ1-2
TGCAGCGTTGATCGTCCGGACAGGGGTTCCTATGGCTACACCTTC
CSVDRPDRGSYGYTF
>TRBV21-1|-|-|TRBJ2-3
TGTGCCAGCAGCGTAGAAGCGGGAGTTGGGACAGATACGCAGTATTTT
CASSVEAGVGTDTQYF
>TRBV5-1|TRBD2|few|TRBJ2-1
TGCGCCAGCAGCTCCGTGCCCCCCTCAGCGGGGGGGCGGAATGAGCAGTTCTTC
CASSSVPPSAGGRNEQFF
>TRBV29-1|-|once|TRBJ2-1
TGCAGCGTTGCGCGGGGTCTAAATGAGCAGTTCTTC
CSVARGLNEQFF
>TRBV6-6|-|few|TRBJ2-7
TGTGCCAGCTCACCGATGGCAACCTACGAGCAGTACTTC
CASSPMATYEQYF
>TRBV7-9|-|-|TRBJ1-1
TGTGCCAGCAGCACGCACAGGGAAACAAACTTGAACACTGAAGCTTTCTTT
CASSTHRETNLNTEAFF
>TRBV29-1|TRBD2|-|TRBJ2-3
TGCAGCGTTGATTCTAGCGGGAGTACAGATACGCAGTATTTT
CSVDSSGSTDTQYF
>TRBV30|-|-|TRBJ2-1
TGTGCCTGGAGTGTCAGTGGCGGCTACAATGAGCAGTTCTTC
CAWSVSGGYNEQFF
>TRBV11-3|-|few|TRBJ1-1
TGTGCCAGCAGCCAAGGGGGGGGCTGGGGAGCTTTCTTT
CASSQGGGWGAFF
>TRBV28|-|-|TRBJ1-2
TGTGCCAGCAGTCCCCCCGGGGGGAACTATGGCTACACCTTC
CASSPPGGNYGYTF
>TRBV19|-|-|TRBJ1-4
TGTGCCAGTAGTATAATCGGGACTAATAATGAAAAACTGTTTTTT
CASSIIGTNNEKLFF
>TRBV7-9|-|-|TRBJ2-1
TGTGCCGGATCAGACAGGGTCAGCGGGAGCTCCTACAATGAGCAGTTCTTC
CAGSDRVSGSSYNEQFF
>TRBV5-1|-|-|TRBJ2-5
TGCGCCAGCAGTTCCGAGGCGGGGGAGACCCAGTACTTC
CASSSEAGETQYF
>TRBV2|-|-|TRBJ1-1
TGTGCCAGCAGTGAACAGGGCCCGGACACTGAAGCTTTCTTT
CASSEQGPDTEAFF
>TRBV10-1|TRBD2|-|TRBJ2-1
TGCGCCAGCGGAGAAAGCGGGAGGGCCGATTTGAATGAGCAGTTCTTC
CASGESGRADLNEQFF
>TRBV19|-|-|TRBJ1-5
TGTGCCAGTAGTATAGATTACAGAACCAATCAGCCCCAGCATTTT
CASSIDYRTNQPQHF
>TRBV5-1|TRBD2|-|TRBJ2-3
TGCGCCAGCGGAGCGCGGGGGGCGGATTTGGGCACAGATACGCAGTATTTT
CASGARGADLGTDTQYF
>TRBV9|-|-|TRBJ1-1
TGTGCCAGCAGTGGACAACTGAACACTGAAGCTTTCTTT
CASSGQLNTEAFF
>TRBV5-1|TRBD1|-|TRBJ1-2
TGTGCCAGCAGCTCACAGGGGGCGTATGGCTACACCTTC
CASSSQGAYGYTF
>TRBV14|-|-|TRBJ2-5
TGTGCCAGCAGCCAAGATCTGGCGACCCAGTACTTC
CASSQDLATQYF
>TRBV5-1|-|-|TRBJ2-3
TGCGCCAGCAGCGTGACTATTCGCACAGATACGCAGTATTTT
CASSVTIRTDTQYF
>TRBV11-2|TRBD1|-|TRBJ1-1
TGTGCCAGCAGCTTAGCAGGGACAGGGGGCTATGGAGCTTTCTTT
CASSLAGTGGYGAFF
>TRBV7-9|-|few|TRBJ2-7
TGTGCCAGCAGCTCCTACTATAACTCCTACGAGCAGTACTTC
CASSSYYNSYEQYF
>TRBV29-1|-|-|TRBJ1-3
TGCAGCGTTGCACAGTCCTCTGGAAACACCATATATTTT
CSVAQSSGNTIYF
>TRBV19|-|-|TRBJ1-2
TGTGCCAGTACGTTTGGGGGGGCGCGCGGCTACACCTTC
CASTFGGARGYTF
>TRBV5-5|-|-|TRBJ2-5
TGTGCCAGCAGCTTGCTAGACGTGGGGACCCAGTACTTC
CASSLLDVGTQYF
>TRBV9|TRBD2|-|TRBJ2-5
TGTGCCAGCAGCGGCCAAGGACTAGGTTACGAGACCCAGTACTTC
CASSGQGLGYETQYF